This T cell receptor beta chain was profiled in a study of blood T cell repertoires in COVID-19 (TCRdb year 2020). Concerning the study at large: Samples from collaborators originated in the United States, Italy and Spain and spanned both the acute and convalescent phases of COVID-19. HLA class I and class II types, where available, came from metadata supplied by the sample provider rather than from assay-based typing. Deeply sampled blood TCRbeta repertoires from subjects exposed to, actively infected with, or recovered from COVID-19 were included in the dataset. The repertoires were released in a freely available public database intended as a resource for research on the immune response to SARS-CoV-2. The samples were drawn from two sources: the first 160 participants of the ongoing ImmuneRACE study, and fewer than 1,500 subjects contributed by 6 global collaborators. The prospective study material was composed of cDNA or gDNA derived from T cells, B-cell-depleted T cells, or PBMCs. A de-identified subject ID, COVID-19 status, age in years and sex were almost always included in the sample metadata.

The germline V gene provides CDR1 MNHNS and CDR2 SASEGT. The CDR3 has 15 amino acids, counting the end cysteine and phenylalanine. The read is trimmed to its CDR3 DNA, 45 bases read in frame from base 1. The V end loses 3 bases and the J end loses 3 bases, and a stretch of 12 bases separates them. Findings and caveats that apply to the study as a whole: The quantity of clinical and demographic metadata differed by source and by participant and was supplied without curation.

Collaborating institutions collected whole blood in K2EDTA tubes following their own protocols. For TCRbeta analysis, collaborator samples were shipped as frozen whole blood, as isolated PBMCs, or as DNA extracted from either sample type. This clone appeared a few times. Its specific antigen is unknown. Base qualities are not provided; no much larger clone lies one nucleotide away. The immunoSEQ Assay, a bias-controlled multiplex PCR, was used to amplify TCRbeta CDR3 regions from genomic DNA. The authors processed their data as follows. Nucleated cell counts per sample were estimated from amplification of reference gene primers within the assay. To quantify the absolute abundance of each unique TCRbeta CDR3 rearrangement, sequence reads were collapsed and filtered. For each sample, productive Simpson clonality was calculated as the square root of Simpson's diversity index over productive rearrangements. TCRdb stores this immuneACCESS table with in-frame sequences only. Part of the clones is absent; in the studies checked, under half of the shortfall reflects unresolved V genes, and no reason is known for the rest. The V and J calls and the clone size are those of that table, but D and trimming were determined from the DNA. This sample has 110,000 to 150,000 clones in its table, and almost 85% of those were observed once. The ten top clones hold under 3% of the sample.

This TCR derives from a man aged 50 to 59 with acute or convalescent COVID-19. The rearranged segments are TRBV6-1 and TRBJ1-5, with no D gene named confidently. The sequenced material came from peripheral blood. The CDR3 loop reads CASSETRQFNQPQHF. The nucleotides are TGTGCCAGCAGTGAGACGAGGCAGTTCAATCAGCCCCAGCATTTT.